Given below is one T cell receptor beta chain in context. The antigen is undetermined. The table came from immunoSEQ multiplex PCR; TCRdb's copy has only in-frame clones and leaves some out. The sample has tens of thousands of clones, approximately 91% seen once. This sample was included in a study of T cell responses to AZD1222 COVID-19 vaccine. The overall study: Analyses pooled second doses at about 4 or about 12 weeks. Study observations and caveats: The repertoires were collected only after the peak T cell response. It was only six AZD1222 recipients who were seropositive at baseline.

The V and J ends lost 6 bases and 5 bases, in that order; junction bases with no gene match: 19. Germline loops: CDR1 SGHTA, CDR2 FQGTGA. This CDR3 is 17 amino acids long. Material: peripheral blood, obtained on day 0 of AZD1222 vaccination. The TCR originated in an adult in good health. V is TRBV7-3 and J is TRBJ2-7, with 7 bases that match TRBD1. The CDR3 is CASRPKLKTGWVHEQYF. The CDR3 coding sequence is TGTGCCAGCAGACCGAAATTAAAGACAGGGTGGGTACACGAGCAGTACTTC.